This T cell receptor beta chain is drawn from a study of blood T cell repertoires in COVID-19. Study-level background: T cells, B-cell-depleted T cells, or PBMCs supplied cDNA or gDNA.

Sequenced by immunoSEQ multiplex PCR; TCRdb stores in-frame clones only, minus some. The table has 200,000 or so clones, more than 80% seen once. Cohort placement rested on clinical history that participants reported themselves. The clonotype comes from a man aged 55 to 69 who had recovered from COVID-19. The material sequenced was PBMCs or T cells enriched from blood (not recorded which).

The CDR3 reads CSARGDNEQFF. DNA of the CDR3: TGCAGTGCTAGAGGCGACAATGAGCAGTTCTTC. This chain links TRBV20-1 with TRBJ2-1, with D unclear. CDR1 is DFQATT and CDR2 is SNEGSKA in the germline V gene (reference sequence). V was shortened by 1 base and J by 5 bases, with 3 bases between the two germline ends. The CDR3 consists of 11 residues.